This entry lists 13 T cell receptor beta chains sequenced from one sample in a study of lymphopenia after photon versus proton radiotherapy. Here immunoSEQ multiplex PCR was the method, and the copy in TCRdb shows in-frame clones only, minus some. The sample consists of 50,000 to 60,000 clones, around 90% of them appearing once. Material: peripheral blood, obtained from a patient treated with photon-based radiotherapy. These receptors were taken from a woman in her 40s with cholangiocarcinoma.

The CDR3 coding sequence is TGCGCCAGCAGCAATACAGGGGGAACAGCTTTCTTT. This translates into CASSNTGGTAFF. V is TRBV10-1 and J is TRBJ1-1; 8 bases map to TRBD1. CDR3 size: 12 residues. Germline loops: CDR1 WNHNN, CDR2 SYGVQD (reference sequence). Losses at the gene ends were 6 bases for V and 10 bases for J; bases not matched to a gene: 7.

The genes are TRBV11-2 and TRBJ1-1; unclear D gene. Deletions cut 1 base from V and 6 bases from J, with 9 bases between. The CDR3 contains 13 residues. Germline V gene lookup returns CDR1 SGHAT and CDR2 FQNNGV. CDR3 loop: CASSLGDGAEAFF. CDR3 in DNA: TGTGCCAGCAGCTTAGGTGACGGGGCTGAAGCTTTCTTT.

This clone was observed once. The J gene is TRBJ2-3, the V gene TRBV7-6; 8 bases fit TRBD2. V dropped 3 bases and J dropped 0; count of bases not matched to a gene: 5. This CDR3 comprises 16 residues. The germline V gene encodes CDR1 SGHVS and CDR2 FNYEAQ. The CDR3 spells CASSLSSGGSTDTQYF. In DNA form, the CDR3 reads TGTGCCAGCAGCTTGTCAAGCGGGGGTAGCACAGATACGCAGTATTTT.

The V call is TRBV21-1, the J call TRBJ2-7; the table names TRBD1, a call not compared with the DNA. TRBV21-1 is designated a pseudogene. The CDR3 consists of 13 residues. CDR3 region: CASSSLQGYEQYF. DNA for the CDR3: TGTGCCAGCAGCTCTTTACAGGGCTACGAGCAGTACTTC.

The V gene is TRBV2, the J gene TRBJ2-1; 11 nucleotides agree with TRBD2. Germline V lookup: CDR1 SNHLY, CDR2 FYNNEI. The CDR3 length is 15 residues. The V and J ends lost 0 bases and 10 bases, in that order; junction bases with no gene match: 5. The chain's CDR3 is CASSEAGRLAGEQFF. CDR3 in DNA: TGTGCCAGCAGTGAAGCCGGCCGACTAGCGGGAGAGCAGTTCTTC.

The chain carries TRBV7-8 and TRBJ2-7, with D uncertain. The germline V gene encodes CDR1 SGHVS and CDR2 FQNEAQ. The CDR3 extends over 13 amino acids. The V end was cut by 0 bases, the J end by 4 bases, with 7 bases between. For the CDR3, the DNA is TGTGCCAGCAGCTTAGCGACGACATACGAGCAGTACTTC. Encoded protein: CASSLATTYEQYF.

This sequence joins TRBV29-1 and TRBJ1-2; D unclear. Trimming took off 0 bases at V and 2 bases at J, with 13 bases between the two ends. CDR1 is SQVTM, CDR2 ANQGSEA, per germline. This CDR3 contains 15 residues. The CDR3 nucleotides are TGCAGCGTTGAAGACGAATGGCAAAAGAACTATGGCTACACCTTC. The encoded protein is CSVEDEWQKNYGYTF.

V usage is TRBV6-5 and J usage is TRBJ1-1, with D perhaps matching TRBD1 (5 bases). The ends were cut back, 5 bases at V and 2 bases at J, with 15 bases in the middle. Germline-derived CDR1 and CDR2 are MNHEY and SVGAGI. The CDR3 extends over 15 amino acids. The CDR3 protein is CASSISGGSNTEAFF. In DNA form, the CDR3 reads TGTGCCAGCAGTATTTCTGGGGGGTCAAACACTGAAGCTTTCTTT.

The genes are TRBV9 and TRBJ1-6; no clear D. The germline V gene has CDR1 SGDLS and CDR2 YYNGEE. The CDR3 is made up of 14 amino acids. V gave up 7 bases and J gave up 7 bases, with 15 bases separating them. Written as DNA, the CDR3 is TGTGCCAGCTCCCTAAACATGTGGAATTCACCCCTCCACTTT. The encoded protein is CASSLNMWNSPLHF.

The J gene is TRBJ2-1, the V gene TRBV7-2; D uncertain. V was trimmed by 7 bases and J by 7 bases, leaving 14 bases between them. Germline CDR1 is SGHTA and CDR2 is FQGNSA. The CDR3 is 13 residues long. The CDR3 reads CASIPLPGNEQFF. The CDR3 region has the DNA TGTGCCAGCATCCCCCTCCCCGGTAATGAGCAGTTCTTC.

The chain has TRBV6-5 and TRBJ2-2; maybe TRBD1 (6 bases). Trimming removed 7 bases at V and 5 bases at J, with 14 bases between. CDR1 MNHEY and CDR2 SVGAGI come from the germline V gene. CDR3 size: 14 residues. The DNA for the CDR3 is TGTGCCAGCAACAGGGTCAAGGAAACCGGGGAGCTGTTTTTT. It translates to CASNRVKETGELFF.

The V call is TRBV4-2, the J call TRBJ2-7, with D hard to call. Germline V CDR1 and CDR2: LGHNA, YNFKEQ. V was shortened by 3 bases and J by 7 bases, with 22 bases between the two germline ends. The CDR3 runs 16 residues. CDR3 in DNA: TGTGCCAGCAGCCACACGATTTTGTCCGAGTTTCGGGAGCAGTACTTC. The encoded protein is CASSHTILSEFREQYF.

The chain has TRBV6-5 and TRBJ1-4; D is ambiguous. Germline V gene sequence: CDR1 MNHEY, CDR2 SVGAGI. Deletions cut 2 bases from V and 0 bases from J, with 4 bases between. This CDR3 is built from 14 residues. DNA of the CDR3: TGTGCCAGCAGTTACGAACCAACTAATGAAAAACTGTTTTTT. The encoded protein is CASSYEPTNEKLFF.